This T cell receptor beta chain emerged from a study of Ad26.COV2.S vaccination and SARS-CoV-2 variants. Study details: The donor was enrolled in the Ad26.COV2.S arm of the COV1001 trial. In the study, Ad26.COV2.S was injected intramuscularly once, or twice 56 days apart.

Study-wide results and limits: Spike-specific TCR breadth in vaccine recipients exceeded that seen in placebo recipients.

Profiled with immunoSEQ multiplex PCR; TCRdb holds only in-frame clones, not every one. Here the sample spans 200,000 to 250,000 clones, roughly 90% being singletons. The CDR3 runs to 16 residues. V shed 4 bases and J shed 7 bases, with 18 bases lying between them. Germline lookup yields CDR1 SGDLS and CDR2 YYNGEE. As to this clone: As yet, its antigen is unknown. Other DNA variants within this sample encode the same CDR3.

The treatment was: about 20 received Ad26.COV2.S at low or high dose, single or two shots; about five received placebo; per-sample allocation not given. Sample collection was performed on day 63 after the first vaccine or placebo injection. The receptor comes from a person between 18 and 65 years old who received the Ad26.COV2.S COVID-19 vaccine or a placebo. V usage is TRBV9 and J usage is TRBJ1-6; D uncertain. The sample in question was peripheral blood, obtained in a trial of Ad26.COV2.S vaccine versus placebo. This CDR3 is CASSLHGQEANSPLHF. CDR3 in DNA: TGTGCCAGCAGCTTACACGGGCAGGAAGCCAATTCACCCCTCCACTTT.